A single sample gave rise to the 6 T cell receptor beta chains below, sequenced in a study of blood T cell repertoires in COVID-19 (dated by TCRdb to the early 2020s). Receptors were amplified or captured by the immunoSEQ multiplex PCR assay. This is the immuneACCESS table as TCRdb keeps it, with only in-frame sequences that have V and J called. A part of the clones is gone; compared with another copy, unresolved V genes explain less than half, and the rest is unexplained. The sample contains some 31,000 clones, around 92% of them found a single time. In total, the top ten clones hold around 2.2% of the sample. The sequencing sample was made of peripheral blood. These receptors were taken from a man aged 50 or older with active COVID-19.

V usage is TRBV5-4 and J usage is TRBJ2-7; D not certain. V lost 2 bases, J lost 5 bases, and 5 bases lay in between. The germline V gene has CDR1 SGHNT and CDR2 YYREEE (reference sequence). The CDR3 is made up of 11 amino acids. CDR3 nucleotides: TGTGCCAGCAGCTTTGCGGACGAGCAGTACTTC. Its translation is CASSFADEQYF.

The chain couples TRBV19 to TRBJ1-1; D remains ambiguous. With 5 bases removed from V and 1 base from J, the gap between germline ends came to 8 bases. The CDR3 runs 13 residues. Germline CDR1 LNHDA, CDR2 SQIVND (reference sequence). CDR3 in DNA: TGTGCCAGTAGTTTAACATCGAACACTGAAGCTTTCTTT. Translation: CASSLTSNTEAFF.

This clone was seen a few times. The chain links TRBV9 to TRBJ1-2; no clear D gene. Looked up from germline, CDR1 is SGDLS and CDR2 is YYNGEE. The CDR3 consists of 13 residues. V lost 0 bases, J lost 0 bases, and 3 bases lay in between. CDR3 coding DNA: TGTGCCAGCAGCGTAGGGCCTAACTATGGCTACACCTTC. It translates to CASSVGPNYGYTF.

The genes are TRBV21-1 and TRBJ1-2. TRBV21-1 is labeled a pseudogene. This CDR3 spans 12 amino acids. The CDR3 bases are TGTGCCAGCAGCCCCCCTAGCTATGGCTACACCTTC. Its translation: CASSPPSYGYTF.

This chain joins TRBV18 and TRBJ1-3; D is undetermined. This CDR3 is built from 14 residues. V lost 5 bases to trimming and J lost 4 bases, with 12 bases between them. The germline V gene has CDR1 KGHSH and CDR2 LQKENI. The CDR3 loop is CASSSDMSGNTIYF. The CDR3 bases are TGTGCCAGCTCATCCGACATGTCAGGAAACACCATATATTTT.

The chain employs TRBV13 and TRBJ2-7; D unclear. With 5 bases removed from V and 0 bases from J, the gap between germline ends came to 11 bases. Germline V gene sequence: CDR1 PRHDT, CDR2 FYEKMQ (reference sequence). The CDR3 spans 14 residues. The CDR3 sequence: CASSPIDSSYEQYF. The CDR3 DNA reads TGTGCCAGCAGCCCAATTGACTCCTCCTACGAGCAGTACTTC.